This TCR beta chain was recorded in a study of cytomegalovirus exposure and HLA in healthy donors. At sampling all donors were nominally healthy, likely with unrecorded immune exposures. The PCR used 60 Vbeta and 13 Jbeta primers. Assay used: immunoSEQ multiplex PCR; TCRdb lists only in-frame clones, some missing. The profile covers 100,000 to 120,000 clones, with more than 75% appearing a single time and about 1.8% taken by the ten largest. The germline CDR1 and CDR2 sequences are MNHEY and SVGAGI. J was trimmed by 3 bases and V by 4 bases; bases with no gene match: 9. The CDR3 extends over 15 amino acids.

The V and J genes are TRBV6-5 and TRBJ2-7, with 7 bases fitting TRBD1. Sequencing was carried out using PBMCs. The clonotype was recovered from a man aged 35 to 55 in good health and CMV-seronegative. CDR3 amino acids: CASSFAGTEYYEQYF. As DNA, the CDR3 is TGTGCCAGCAGTTTTGCCGGGACAGAGTACTACGAGCAGTACTTC.